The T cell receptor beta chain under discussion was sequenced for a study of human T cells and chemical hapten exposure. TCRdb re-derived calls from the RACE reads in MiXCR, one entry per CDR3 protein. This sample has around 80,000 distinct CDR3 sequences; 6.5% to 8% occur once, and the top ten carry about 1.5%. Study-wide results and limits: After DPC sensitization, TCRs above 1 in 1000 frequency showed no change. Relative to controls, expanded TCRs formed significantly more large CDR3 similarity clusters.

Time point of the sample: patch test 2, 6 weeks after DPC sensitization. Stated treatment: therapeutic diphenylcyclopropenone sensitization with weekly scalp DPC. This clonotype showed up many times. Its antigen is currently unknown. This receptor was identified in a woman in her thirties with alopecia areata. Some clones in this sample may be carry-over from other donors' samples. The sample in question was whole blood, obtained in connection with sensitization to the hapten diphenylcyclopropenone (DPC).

The CDR3 sequence: CSARGTENNSPLHF. CDR3 in DNA: TGCAGTGCTAGAGGGACAGAGAATAATTCACCCCTCCACTTT. This chain links TRBV20-1 with TRBJ1-6, with D possibly TRBD1 on 6 matching bases. Trimming removed 1 base at V and 5 bases at J, with 9 bases between. This CDR3 has 14 amino acids. Germline assignment: CDR1 DFQATT and CDR2 SNEGSKA (reference sequence).